This T cell receptor beta chain appears in the sequencing data of a study of blood T cell repertoires in COVID-19. Background on the study: Samples came from the United States, Italy and Spain, spanning acute and convalescent COVID-19.

In germline, CDR1 is SGHTA, CDR2 FQGNSA. The CDR3 contains 15 residues. Trimming stripped 5 bases from V and 7 bases from J, with 20 bases between. Repertoires were generated with immunoSEQ multiplex PCR, while TCRdb's copy carries only in-frame clones and drops some. In the table there are approximately 290,000 clones, approximately 83% of which are singletons. The rearrangement uses TRBV7-2 and TRBJ2-5, with D perhaps TRBD2 (6 bases). This TCR was recovered from a person aged 70 to 85 with COVID-19, enrolled during active disease. The specimen sequenced was peripheral blood. The CDR3 is CASSGVVGGGRTQYF. The CDR3 coding sequence is TGTGCCAGCAGCGGAGTCGTTGGGGGAGGTCGGACCCAGTACTTC.